Below, one T cell receptor (beta chain) is given with its context. TCRdb processed the 5' RACE reads anew with MiXCR; each CDR3 protein has one entry. The repertoire consists of some 390,000 distinct CDR3 sequences, with around 20% occurring once and the leading ten covering 18%. This record belongs to a study of T cells after yellow fever vaccination. The CDR3 covers 12 residues. V was shortened by 4 bases and J by 4 bases, with 6 bases between the two germline ends. The germline gives CDR1 KGHDR, CDR2 SFDVKD. This TCR was recovered from a man in his late teens or twenties who received the YFV17D yellow fever vaccine. The rearrangement links TRBV24-1 to TRBJ1-1, with D possibly being TRBD1 (5 bases). Sequencing was performed on PBMCs, taken before the yellow fever booster vaccination. CDR3 loop: CATSEGATEAFF. CDR3 DNA sequence: TGTGCCACCAGTGAAGGGGCCACTGAAGCTTTCTTT.